This T cell receptor beta chain originates from a study of T cell repertoires in cytomegalovirus infection. Study summary: Signatures in public TCR beta sequences pointed to both CMV infection and matching HLA type.

MiXCR was run by TCRdb on the reads, yielding one entry per CDR3 protein. The sample holds approximately 500,000 distinct CDR3 sequences; about 11% are singletons and the top ten take about a tenth. This clonotype has a count of ten or more. Germline V gene lookup returns CDR1 SGHAT and CDR2 FQNNGV. The V gene lost 1 base and the J gene lost 0 bases, with 10 bases spanning the gap. The CDR3 runs to 16 residues. The source material was PBMCs. The chain employs TRBV11-2 and TRBJ1-3, with D hard to call. The TCR comes from a human donor in good health (CMV status not recorded). Some clones in this sample may be carry-over from other donors' samples. CDR3 amino acids: CASSLGAGSSGNTIYF. For the CDR3, the DNA is TGTGCCAGCAGCTTAGGGGCGGGGAGCTCTGGAAACACCATATATTTT.